The rows below give T cell receptor beta chains drawn from one sample of a study of T cells in localized non-small cell lung cancer. Measured with immunoSEQ multiplex PCR; TCRdb has only the in-frame clones, and not every one. In the table there are around 100,000 clones, 87% of which are singletons. Here the sequenced sample was peripheral blood, taken before any cancer treatment. The origin of the receptors is a man between 40 and 70 years old with stage I squamous cell lung carcinoma. The CDR3 runs from the conserved cysteine through the conserved F or W. D genes are given only for firm matches. The size field is filled for only some rows; it gives once, few, many or a size class.

v_call,clone_size,d_call,j_call,cdr3_nt,cdr3_aa
TRBV7-3,.,.,TRBJ1-3,TGTGCCAGCAGCCCTGGGGCAGGGAGTGGAAACACCATATATTTT,CASSPGAGSGNTIYF
TRBV5-6,.,.,TRBJ1-6,TGTGCCAGCAGCTTGGGGCCCGTGGGCAATTCACCCCTCCACTTT,CASSLGPVGNSPLHF
TRBV2,few,TRBD2,TRBJ2-5,TGTGCCAGCAGCGGGGGGGCCGGGGAGACCCAGTACTTC,CASSGGAGETQYF
TRBV27,.,.,TRBJ1-5,TGTGCCAGCAGTTTACGCCCGACGGGGGGGCGCATCCAGCCCCAGCATTTT,CASSLRPTGGRIQPQHF
TRBV11-2,few,.,TRBJ1-5,TGTGCCAGCAGCAAAAGGGGAGAAGATCAGCCCCAGCATTTT,CASSKRGEDQPQHF
TRBV5-1,.,TRBD1,TRBJ1-1,TGCGCCAGCACACTCGGACAGGGGGCTTTGAACACTGAAGCTTTCTTT,CASTLGQGALNTEAFF
TRBV5-1,.,.,TRBJ2-5,TGCGCCAGCAGCCTGGTTGGCAGCCAAGAGACCCAGTACTTC,CASSLVGSQETQYF
TRBV9,.,.,TRBJ2-3,TGTGCCAGCAGTCTCACGGGAGATACGCAGTATTTT,CASSLTGDTQYF
TRBV2,.,TRBD1,TRBJ2-3,TGTGCCAGCATCTGGGACAGTGGCACAGATACGCAGTATTTT,CASIWDSGTDTQYF
TRBV2,.,.,TRBJ1-2,TGTGCCAGCAGGGACAGCGGTGGGGGCTACACCTTC,CASRDSGGGYTF
TRBV2,few,.,TRBJ1-5,TGTGCCAGCAGTGAACGTAGGGACCAGCCCCAGCATTTT,CASSERRDQPQHF
TRBV28,.,.,TRBJ1-2,TGTGCCAGCAGCACGGACCCGCTGGGCTACACCTTC,CASSTDPLGYTF
TRBV2,few,.,TRBJ2-7,TGTGCCAGCAAGGGAGGCCAACCTTTCGAGCAGTACTTC,CASKGGQPFEQYF
TRBV19,.,.,TRBJ1-6,TGTGCCAGTAGGCCCGGGACTCTGAATTCACCCCTCCACTTT,CASRPGTLNSPLHF
TRBV10-2,.,.,TRBJ2-7,TGCGCCAGCAGTGAGTCGGGCCGGGTTAGGGGCGAGCAGTACTTC,CASSESGRVRGEQYF
TRBV7-8,.,TRBD2,TRBJ2-7,TGTGCCAGCAGACTACTGGGAGGGACCGAGCAGTACTTC,CASRLLGGTEQYF
TRBV19,.,TRBD1,TRBJ2-7,TGTGCCAGTACTTTGTCGGGACAGGGGGCCTACGAGCAGTACTTC,CASTLSGQGAYEQYF
TRBV7-9,.,.,TRBJ2-1,TGTGCCAGCAGCCCGGCGGTAGAGCAGTTCTTC,CASSPAVEQFF
TRBV23-1,.,.,TRBJ1-2,TGCGCCAGCAGTCAATCCCCGGGGGGCCATGGCTACACCTTC,CASSQSPGGHGYTF
TRBV18,.,TRBD1,TRBJ1-5,TGTGCCAGCTCGGGACAGGGCGATCAGCCCCAGCATTTT,CASSGQGDQPQHF
TRBV9,.,.,TRBJ1-2,TGTGCCAGCAGCGTAGACCTAATCACCCATGGCTACACCTTC,CASSVDLITHGYTF
TRBV18,.,.,TRBJ2-2,TGTGCCAGCTCACCAATATTGGGGGGCTACAACACCGGGGAGCTGTTTTTT,CASSPILGGYNTGELFF
TRBV2,.,.,TRBJ2-7,TGTGCCAGCAGTGATCAGGGGACGGACTACGAGCAGTACTTC,CASSDQGTDYEQYF
TRBV5-4,.,.,TRBJ2-7,TGTGCCAGCAGCTTGGGAGGAGGGGGCTACGAGCAGTACTTC,CASSLGGGGYEQYF
TRBV10-3,.,TRBD1,TRBJ1-6,TGTGCCATCAGTGAGTCCCCCGGACAGGGGAAACCCCTCCACTTT,CAISESPGQGKPLHF
TRBV15,.,TRBD1,TRBJ2-5,TGTGCCACCAGCAGAGGGGACAGGACGCTCCAAGAGACCCAGTACTTC,CATSRGDRTLQETQYF
TRBV6-1,.,.,TRBJ2-7,TGTGCCAGCAGTGAACGTAGGACTAACTACGAGCAGTACTTC,CASSERRTNYEQYF